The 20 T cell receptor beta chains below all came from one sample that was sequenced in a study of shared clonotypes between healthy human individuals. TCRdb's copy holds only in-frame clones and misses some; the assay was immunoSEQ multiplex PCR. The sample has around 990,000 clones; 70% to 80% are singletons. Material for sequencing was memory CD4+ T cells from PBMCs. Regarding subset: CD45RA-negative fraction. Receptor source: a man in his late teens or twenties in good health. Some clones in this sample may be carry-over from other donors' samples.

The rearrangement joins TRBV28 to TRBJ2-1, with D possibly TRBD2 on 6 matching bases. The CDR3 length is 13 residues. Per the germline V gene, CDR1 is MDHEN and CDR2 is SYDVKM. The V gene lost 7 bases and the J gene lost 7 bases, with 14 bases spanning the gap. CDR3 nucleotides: TGTGCCAGCACCACACGGGGGAGGAATGAGCAGTTCTTC. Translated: CASTTRGRNEQFF. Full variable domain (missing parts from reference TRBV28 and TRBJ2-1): DVKVTQSSRYLVKRTGEKVFLECVQDMDHENMFWYRQDPGLGLRLIYFSYDVKMKEKGDIPEGYSVSREKKERFSLILESASTNQTSMYLCASTTRGRNEQFFGPGTRLTVL.

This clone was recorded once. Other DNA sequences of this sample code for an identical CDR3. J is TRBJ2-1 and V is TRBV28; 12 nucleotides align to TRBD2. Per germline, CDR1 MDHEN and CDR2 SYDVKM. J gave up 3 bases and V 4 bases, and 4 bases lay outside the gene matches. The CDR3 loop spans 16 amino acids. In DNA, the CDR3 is TGTGCCAGCAGTTCCCGACTAGCGGGAGTCTACAATGAGCAGTTCTTC. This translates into CASSSRLAGVYNEQFF.

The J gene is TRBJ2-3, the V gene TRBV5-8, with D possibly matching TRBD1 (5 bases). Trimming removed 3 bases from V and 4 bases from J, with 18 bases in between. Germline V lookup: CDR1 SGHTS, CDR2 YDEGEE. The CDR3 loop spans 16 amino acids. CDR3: CASSSGHRLMSDTQYF. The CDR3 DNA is TGTGCCAGCAGCTCCGGACATCGACTGATGTCAGATACGCAGTATTTT.

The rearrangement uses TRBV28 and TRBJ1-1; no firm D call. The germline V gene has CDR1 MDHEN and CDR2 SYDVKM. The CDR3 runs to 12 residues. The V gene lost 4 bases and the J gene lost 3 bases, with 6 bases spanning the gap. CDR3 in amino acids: CASSSTDTEAFF. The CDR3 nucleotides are TGTGCCAGCAGTTCCACAGACACTGAAGCTTTCTTT.

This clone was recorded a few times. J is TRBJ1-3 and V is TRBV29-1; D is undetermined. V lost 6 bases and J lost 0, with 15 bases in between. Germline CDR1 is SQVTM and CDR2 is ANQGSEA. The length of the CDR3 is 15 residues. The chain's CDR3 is CSVITDPNSGNTIYF. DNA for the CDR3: TGCAGCGTCATTACTGACCCAAACTCTGGAAACACCATATATTTT.

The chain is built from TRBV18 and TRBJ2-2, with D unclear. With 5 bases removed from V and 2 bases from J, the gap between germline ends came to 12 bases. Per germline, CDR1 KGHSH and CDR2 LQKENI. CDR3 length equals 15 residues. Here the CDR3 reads CASSTRDSNTGELFF. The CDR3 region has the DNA TGTGCCAGCTCAACCCGTGACTCTAACACCGGGGAGCTGTTTTTT.

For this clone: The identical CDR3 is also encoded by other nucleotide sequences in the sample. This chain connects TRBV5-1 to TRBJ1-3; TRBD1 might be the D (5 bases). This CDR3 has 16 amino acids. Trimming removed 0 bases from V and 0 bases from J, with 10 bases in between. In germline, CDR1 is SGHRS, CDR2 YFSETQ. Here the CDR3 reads CASSLAGGFSGNTIYF. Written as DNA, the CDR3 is TGCGCCAGCAGCTTGGCCGGGGGATTCTCTGGAAACACCATATATTTT.

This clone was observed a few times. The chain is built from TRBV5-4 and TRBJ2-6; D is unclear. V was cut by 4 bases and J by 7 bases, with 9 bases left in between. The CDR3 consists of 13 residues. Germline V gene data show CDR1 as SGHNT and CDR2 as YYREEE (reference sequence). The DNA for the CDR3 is TGTGCCAGCAGCCCAACCCATGCCAACGTCCTGACTTTC. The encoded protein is CASSPTHANVLTF.

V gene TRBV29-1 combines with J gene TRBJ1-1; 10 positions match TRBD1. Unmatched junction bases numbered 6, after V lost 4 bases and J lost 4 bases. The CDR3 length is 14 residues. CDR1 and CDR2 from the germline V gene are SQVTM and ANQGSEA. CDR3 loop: CSVGGTGAGTEAFF. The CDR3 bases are TGCAGCGTTGGAGGGACAGGGGCTGGCACTGAAGCTTTCTTT.

As DNA, the CDR3 is TGTGCCATCAGTGAGTCGGCAGGCGGGACCGCTGGCACAGATACGCAGTATTTT. This gives the protein CAISESAGGTAGTDTQYF. The J gene is TRBJ2-3, the V gene TRBV10-3, with D maybe TRBD2 (6 bases). V was clipped by 0 bases and J by 1 base, with 17 bases between them. This CDR3 has 18 residues. The germline V gene encodes CDR1 ENHRY and CDR2 SYGVKD.

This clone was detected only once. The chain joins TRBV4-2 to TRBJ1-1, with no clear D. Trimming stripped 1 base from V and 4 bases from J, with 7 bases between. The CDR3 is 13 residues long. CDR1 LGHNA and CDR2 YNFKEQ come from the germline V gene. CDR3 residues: CASSQVGLTEAFF. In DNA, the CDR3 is TGTGCCAGCAGCCAAGTGGGCCTCACTGAAGCTTTCTTT.

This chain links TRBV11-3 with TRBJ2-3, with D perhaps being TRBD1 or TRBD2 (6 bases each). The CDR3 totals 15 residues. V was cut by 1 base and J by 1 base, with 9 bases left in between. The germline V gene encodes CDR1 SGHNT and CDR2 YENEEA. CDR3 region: CASSLAGAGTDTQYF. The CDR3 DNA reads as TGTGCCAGCAGCTTAGCGGGGGCGGGCACAGATACGCAGTATTTT.

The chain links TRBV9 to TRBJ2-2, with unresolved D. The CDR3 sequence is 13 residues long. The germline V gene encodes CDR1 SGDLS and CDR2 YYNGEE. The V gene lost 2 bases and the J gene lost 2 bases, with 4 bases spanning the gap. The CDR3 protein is CASSVENTGELFF. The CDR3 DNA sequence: TGTGCCAGCAGCGTTGAAAACACCGGGGAGCTGTTTTTT.

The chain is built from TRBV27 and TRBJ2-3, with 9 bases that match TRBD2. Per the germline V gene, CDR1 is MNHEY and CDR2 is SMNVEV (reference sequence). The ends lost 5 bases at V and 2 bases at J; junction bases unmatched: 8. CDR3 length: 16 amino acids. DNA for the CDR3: TGTGCCAGCAGTCGGAAAGCGGGAGGACCCACAGATACGCAGTATTTT. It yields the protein CASSRKAGGPTDTQYF.

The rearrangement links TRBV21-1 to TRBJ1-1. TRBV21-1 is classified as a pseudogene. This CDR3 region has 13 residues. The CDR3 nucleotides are TGTGCCAGCACCCTCCGGGTGAACACTGAAGCTTTCTTT. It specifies CASTLRVNTEAFF.

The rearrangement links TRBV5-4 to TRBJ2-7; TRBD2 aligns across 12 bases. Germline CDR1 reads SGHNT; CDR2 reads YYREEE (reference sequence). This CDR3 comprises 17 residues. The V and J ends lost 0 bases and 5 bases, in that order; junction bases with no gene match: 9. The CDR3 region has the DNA TGTGCCAGCAGCTTGGCCCTAGCGGGAGGGAATAATCACGAGCAGTACTTC. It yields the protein CASSLALAGGNNHEQYF.

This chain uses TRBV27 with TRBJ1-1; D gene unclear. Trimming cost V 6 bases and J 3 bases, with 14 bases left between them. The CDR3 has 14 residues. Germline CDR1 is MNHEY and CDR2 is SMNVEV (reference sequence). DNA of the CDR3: TGTGCCAGCAGCCCTTGGGAGGAGTACACTGAAGCTTTCTTT. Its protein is CASSPWEEYTEAFF.

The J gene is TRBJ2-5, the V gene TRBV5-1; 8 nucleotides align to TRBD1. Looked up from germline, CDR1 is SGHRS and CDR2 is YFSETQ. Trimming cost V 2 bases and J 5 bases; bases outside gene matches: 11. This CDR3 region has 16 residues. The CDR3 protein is CASSFNPTGAEETQYF. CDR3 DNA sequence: TGCGCCAGCAGCTTCAACCCGACAGGGGCGGAGGAGACCCAGTACTTC.

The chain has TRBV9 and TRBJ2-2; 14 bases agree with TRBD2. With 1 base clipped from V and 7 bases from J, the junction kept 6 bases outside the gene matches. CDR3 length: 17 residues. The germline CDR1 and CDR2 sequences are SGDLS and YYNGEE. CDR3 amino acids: CASSVLAGLAGGGELFF. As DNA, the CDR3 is TGTGCCAGCAGCGTACTTGCAGGACTAGCGGGAGGCGGGGAGCTGTTTTTT.

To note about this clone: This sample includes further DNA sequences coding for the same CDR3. CDR3 residues: CASSLALYEQYF. CDR3 in DNA: TGTGCCAGCAGCCTCGCCCTATACGAGCAGTACTTC. The V call is TRBV28, the J call TRBJ2-7, with D hard to call. Trimming left V 6 bases short and J 4 bases short, with 10 bases between. Germline V CDR1 and CDR2: MDHEN, SYDVKM. The CDR3 has 12 residues.